These 2 T cell receptor beta chains were all obtained from the same sample, sequenced in a study of molecular identifiers for immune sequencing clone quantification. TCRdb independently ran MiXCR on the PCR reads; one entry per CDR3 protein. The sample includes approximately 550,000 distinct CDR3 sequences, around 23% of them seen just once. Sequenced sample: naive CD8+ T cells from blood, with Jurkat cell RNA spiked in. Subset here: FACS-sorted CD8+CD4-CCR7+CD45RA+ naive T cells. These receptors were collected from a human donor in good health. Some libraries in this study had Jurkat cell RNA spiked in.

The chain is built from TRBV20-1 and TRBJ2-7, with D uncertain. CDR3 length equals 13 residues. Germline V gene sequence: CDR1 DFQATT, CDR2 SNEGSKA (reference sequence). The CDR3 here is CMTGAKDSYEQYF. The CDR3 bases are TGCATGACGGGCGCGAAGGACTCCTACGAGCAGTACTTC.

There are a few counts of this clonotype. Germline and junction disagree at one end, which may indicate a read error. The rearrangement joins TRBV6-6 to TRBJ2-7; possibly TRBD2 for D (5 bases). Germline V gene sequence: CDR1 MNHNY, CDR2 SVGAGI (reference sequence). The CDR3 has 13 amino acids. The CDR3 here is CASSLLARDERYF. As DNA, the CDR3 is TGTGCCAGCAGTTTACTGGCGAGGGATGAGCGGTACTTC.